This T cell receptor beta chain emerged from a study of T cell responses to AZD1222 COVID-19 vaccine. This clone has only a few counts. Its antigen is unknown. Only in-frame clones appear in the TCRdb table, and some are missing; sequencing was by immunoSEQ multiplex PCR. The sample consists of roughly 180,000 clones, approximately 93% of them appearing once. The study, taken as a whole, reports: Targeting of unmutated variant regions was reportedly seen in nearly half of spike-specific TCRs. Repertoires were sampled only after the peak T cell response. Vaccination with two AZD1222 doses was followed by a rise in Spike-specific TCR breadth and depth.

Second-dose intervals near 4 or 12 weeks were combined. The V and J ends lost 4 bases and 4 bases respectively, with 19 bases between them. The CDR3 sequence is 16 residues long. Per germline, CDR1 MNHNS and CDR2 SASEGT. The TCR was taken from an adult who received the AZD1222 COVID-19 vaccine. Material: peripheral blood, obtained 28 days after the second AZD1222 dose. The chain employs TRBV6-1 and TRBJ1-2, with D unclear. CDR3 residues: CASSVVSGISGYGYTF. Written as DNA, the CDR3 is TGTGCCAGCAGTGTTGTTTCGGGGATATCCGGCTATGGCTACACCTTC.